What follows is one T cell receptor beta chain and its context. Its antigen is as yet unknown. TCRdb's copy holds only in-frame clones and misses some; the assay was immunoSEQ multiplex PCR. The sample yields 2.3 million or so clones, over 85% seen once. The entry originates in a study of shared clonotypes between healthy human individuals. Study observations and caveats: Against clonotypes common to all four donors, non-shared ones had lower generation probabilities. Naive subsets generally had larger estimated richness than memory subsets.

Recent acute infections and vaccinations were absent in the healthy HIV-negative adult donors. CD45RA+ naive and CD45RA-negative memory subsets were separated from CD4+ cells. The V gene lost 6 bases and the J gene lost 9 bases, with 15 bases spanning the gap. The CDR3 covers 14 residues. Germline values: CDR1 MNHNY, CDR2 SVGAGI (reference sequence). The source material was naive CD4+ T cells from PBMCs. The subset here: CD45RA+ positively selected. The chain has TRBV6-6 and TRBJ1-6; possibly TRBD1 for D (5 bases). The sequence derives from a young man in good health. Some clones in this sample may be carry-over from other donors' samples. This CDR3 is CASSPQGSASPLHF. CDR3 sequence (DNA): TGTGCCAGCAGCCCGCAGGGCTCAGCTTCACCCCTCCACTTT.